One sample yielded the 21 T cell receptor beta chains listed below, sequenced in a study of T cell clones after liver transplantation. Libraries were prepared by immunoSEQ multiplex PCR; TCRdb keeps only in-frame clonotypes and omits some of them. The table lists tens of thousands of clones, approximately 77% of them singletons, with 8% to 10% in the top ten. The source was CD4+ T cells from blood, collected at the 22-month timepoint. The receptors here all came from a human patient who received a liver transplant. Some T cells may have come from the graft donor.

The rearrangement links TRBV19 to TRBJ2-3, with 7 bases lining up with TRBD2. From germline, CDR1 is LNHDA and CDR2 SQIVND (reference sequence). The V gene end was trimmed by 9 bases and the J gene end by 8 bases; junction bases not matched to a gene: 17. The CDR3 runs 15 residues. The CDR3 sequence is CASQGLGGTRLTQYF. Here the CDR3 DNA reads TGTGCCAGCCAAGGTCTCGGGGGGACCAGACTTACGCAGTATTTT.

V usage is TRBV7-9 and J usage is TRBJ1-2; 11 nucleotides align to TRBD1. Losses at the gene ends were 7 bases for V and 3 bases for J; bases not matched to a gene: 7. This CDR3 is 15 amino acids long. The germline CDR1 and CDR2 sequences are SEHNR and FQNEAQ (reference sequence). CDR3 amino acids: CASTKDRGRDYGYTF. The CDR3 DNA follows: TGTGCCAGCACCAAGGACAGGGGGCGCGACTATGGCTACACCTTC.

This clone was seen only a few times. The V gene is TRBV30, the J gene TRBJ1-6; possibly TRBD1 for D (5 bases). V was clipped by 5 bases and J by 7 bases, with 15 bases between them. This CDR3 has 14 residues. Germline V gives CDR1 GTSNPN, CDR2 SVGIG (reference sequence). The CDR3 loop is CAWHYRGANSPLHF. The CDR3 nucleotides read TGTGCCTGGCACTATCGTGGGGCGAATTCACCCCTCCACTTT.

The chain is built from TRBV28 and TRBJ2-7, with D possibly TRBD1 on 6 matching bases. Germline CDR1 reads MDHEN; CDR2 reads SYDVKM. CDR3 length: 16 amino acids. With 5 bases removed from V and 0 bases from J, the gap between germline ends came to 17 bases. For the CDR3, the DNA is TGTGCCAGCAGTCCACACGGACAGACGAGCTCCTACGAGCAGTACTTC. This sequence encodes CASSPHGQTSSYEQYF.

This clone was observed a few times. This chain joins TRBV6-5 and TRBJ2-7; D remains unclear. V gave up 3 bases and J gave up 2 bases, with 14 bases separating them. The CDR3 extends over 15 amino acids. In germline, CDR1 is MNHEY, CDR2 SVGAGI. In nucleotides, the CDR3 is TGTGCCAGCAGTTATACGGAACAGAATGCCTACGAGCAGTACTTC. Translation: CASSYTEQNAYEQYF.

This chain uses TRBV9 with TRBJ1-3; D is perhaps TRBD1 (6 bases). There are 15 residues in the CDR3. V lost 3 bases, J lost 4 bases, and 14 bases lay in between. Germline V gene lookup returns CDR1 SGDLS and CDR2 YYNGEE. The DNA for the CDR3 is TGTGCCAGCAGCGGCGTGGGGGGCTCCGGAAACACCATATATTTT. Translated, it gives CASSGVGGSGNTIYF.

This clone has just a few counts. This chain uses TRBV30 with TRBJ1-1, with D possibly TRBD1 on 6 matching bases. CDR3 length equals 14 residues. Germline CDR1 is GTSNPN and CDR2 is SVGIG (reference sequence). With 2 bases removed from V and 0 bases from J, the gap between germline ends came to 10 bases. CDR3 residues: CAWSQYRVNTEAFF. The CDR3 DNA reads as TGTGCCTGGAGTCAATACAGGGTGAACACTGAAGCTTTCTTT. The whole variable domain, remainder taken from reference TRBV30 and TRBJ1-1, is SQTIHQWPATLVQPVGSPLSLECTVEGTSNPNLYWYRQAAGRGLQLLFYSVGIGQISSEVPQNLSASRPQDRQFILSSKKLLLSDSGFYLCAWSQYRVNTEAFFGQGTRLTVV.

A few counts support this clone. This chain links TRBV2 with TRBJ1-6, with 7 bases aligning to TRBD1. Germline CDR1 SNHLY, CDR2 FYNNEI. J was trimmed by 16 bases and V by 4 bases; bases with no gene match: 4. This CDR3 contains 11 residues. The CDR3 bases are TGTGCCAGCAGTGCAGACAGGGTACTCCACTTT. Translation: CASSADRVLHF.

The chain carries TRBV6-6 and TRBJ2-7, with 11 bases that match TRBD1. The V segment lost 6 bases and the J segment 4 bases; nucleotides outside the gene matches: 5. Germline CDR1 reads MNHNY; CDR2 reads SVGAGI (reference sequence). The CDR3 sequence is 14 residues long. The CDR3: CASRQGQGAYEQYF. The CDR3 DNA is TGTGCCAGCAGACAAGGACAGGGGGCTTACGAGCAGTACTTC.

The V and J genes are TRBV6-5 and TRBJ2-7, with D perhaps assigned TRBD1 or TRBD2 (6 bases each). Trimming took off 4 bases at V and 7 bases at J, with 8 bases between the two ends. The CDR3 has 11 amino acids. Germline-derived CDR1 and CDR2 are MNHEY and SVGAGI. CDR3 in amino acids: CASSLGGEQYF. The CDR3 coding sequence is TGTGCCAGCAGTTTAGGGGGGGAGCAGTACTTC.

The gene calls are TRBV7-3 and TRBJ1-1; D is perhaps TRBD1 (5 bases). With 2 bases removed from V and 1 base from J, the gap between germline ends came to 11 bases. The CDR3 loop spans 15 amino acids. Germline CDR1 reads SGHTA; CDR2 reads FQGTGA. CDR3 DNA sequence: TGTGCCAGCAGCTTAGAGTCGGGGGGGAACACTGAAGCTTTCTTT. Amino acid sequence: CASSLESGGNTEAFF.

V and J are TRBV9 and TRBJ2-3, with TRBD2 matching over 8 bases. V shed 0 bases and J 0 bases; nucleotides not matched to a gene: 6. The CDR3 extends over 17 amino acids. Germline CDR1 reads SGDLS; CDR2 reads YYNGEE. The CDR3 sequence is CASSVGRGGSSTDTQYF. The CDR3 region has the DNA TGTGCCAGCAGCGTAGGACGGGGGGGCTCTAGCACAGATACGCAGTATTTT. The full variable domain, with the rest looked up from reference TRBV9 and TRBJ2-3, is DSGVTQTPKHLITATGQRVTLRCSPRSGDLSVYWYQQSLDQGLQFLIQYYNGEERAKGNILERFSAQQFPDLHSELNLSSLELGDSALYFCASSVGRGGSSTDTQYFGPGTRLTVL.

J is TRBJ1-2 and V is TRBV5-1, with 8 bases lining up with TRBD1. Per germline, CDR1 SGHRS and CDR2 YFSETQ. The CDR3 extends over 15 amino acids. V was clipped by 1 base and J by 7 bases; unmatched bases: 9. The CDR3 loop is CASSLRDQGALGYTF. CDR3 DNA: TGCGCCAGCAGCTTGCGGGACCAGGGGGCGCTTGGCTACACCTTC.

V gene TRBV4-1 combines with J gene TRBJ2-6, with 7 bases identical to TRBD1. V lost 0 bases, J lost 2 bases, and 4 bases stayed unmatched. CDR3 length equals 17 residues. Germline V gene sequence: CDR1 MGHRA, CDR2 YSYEKL. The CDR3 reads CASSQDFDRAGANVLTF. As DNA, the CDR3 is TGCGCCAGCAGCCAAGACTTTGACAGGGCTGGGGCCAACGTCCTGACTTTC.

The chain carries TRBV5-4 and TRBJ1-2; 9 bases are shared with TRBD1. Germline CDR1 SGHNT, CDR2 YYREEE (reference sequence). With V trimmed by 4 bases and J by 5 bases, 9 bases remained unmatched. The CDR3 is made up of 15 amino acids. CDR3: CASSVRTGGAYGYTF. The CDR3, as DNA: TGTGCCAGCAGCGTTCGTACAGGGGGCGCGTATGGCTACACCTTC.

This clone was recorded once. V and J are TRBV2 and TRBJ1-2, with D tentatively TRBD1 (5 bases). The V gene lost 0 bases and the J gene lost 5 bases, with 7 bases spanning the gap. CDR1 and CDR2 from the germline V gene are SNHLY and FYNNEI. CDR3 length: 13 residues. The CDR3: CASSEAGRYGYTF. The CDR3 DNA follows: TGTGCCAGCAGTGAAGCGGGGCGATATGGCTACACCTTC.

A note on this clone: A far larger clone differs by one base, so this is likely a read error. This same CDR3 is encoded by further DNA sequences in the sample. The CDR3 nucleotides read TGCGCCAGCAGCTTGCTTACAGGATCCGGGGAGCTGTTTTTT. Its translation: CASSLLTGSGELFF. This chain links TRBV5-1 with TRBJ2-2; possibly TRBD1 for D (5 bases). This CDR3 comprises 14 residues. Germline V gives CDR1 SGHRS, CDR2 YFSETQ. Trimming shortened V by 1 base and J by 6 bases, and 10 bases separated the two germline ends.

The chain couples TRBV18 to TRBJ2-7; D may be TRBD2 (5 bases). The CDR3 covers 11 residues. The ends were cut back, 6 bases at V and 5 bases at J, with 8 bases in the middle. Germline V lookup: CDR1 KGHSH, CDR2 LQKENI. CDR3 loop: CASSEGNEQYF. The CDR3 coding sequence is TGTGCCAGCTCCGAGGGAAACGAGCAGTACTTC.

The chain is built from TRBV28 and TRBJ2-1; a possible D gene is TRBD1 (5 bases). This CDR3 region has 15 residues. From germline, CDR1 is MDHEN and CDR2 SYDVKM. V lost 5 bases and J 2 bases, leaving 13 bases between the germline ends. CDR3 protein: CASSGQGSPYNEQFF. The DNA of the CDR3 is TGTGCCAGCAGTGGTCAGGGCAGCCCCTACAATGAGCAGTTCTTC.

The chain uses TRBV9 and TRBJ2-3; TRBD1 agrees at 8 bases. The CDR3 extends over 15 amino acids. Germline CDR1 and CDR2: SGDLS and YYNGEE. After removal of 3 bases from V and 3 bases from J, the junction contained 6 bases not matched to a gene. DNA for the CDR3: TGTGCCAGCAGCGAACAGGGGGGAAATACAGATACGCAGTATTTT. Translated: CASSEQGGNTDTQYF.

This clone was found once. This chain connects TRBV4-1 to TRBJ1-1, with D perhaps TRBD1 (5 bases). The CDR3 spans 14 residues. Germline CDR1 and CDR2: MGHRA and YSYEKL. The germline V and J ends were trimmed by 3 bases and 0 bases, with 8 bases remaining between them. CDR3 bases: TGCGCCAGCAGCCACGGACACCTGAACACTGAAGCTTTCTTT. Protein sequence: CASSHGHLNTEAFF.